This TCR beta chain derives from a study of glioma-infiltrating T cells. Study-level background: Glioblastomas were WHO grade IV, sampled at first diagnosis; low-grade were grade II. Glioma patients had dexamethasone for six or fewer days before surgery. Sequencing aimed for roughly 4.5- to 11-fold coverage of about a million peripheral T cells. Study-wide results and limits: Gliomas, especially low-grade, showed above-expected tissue-blood divergence; non-neoplastic patients showed below.

The iRepertoire nested amplicon-rescue multiplex PCR amplified TCR alpha and beta CDR3s from RNA. From the multiplex PCR reads, TCRdb called clonotypes with MiXCR, one entry per CDR3 protein. Of 400,000 or so distinct CDR3 sequences listed, roughly 41% were seen once; the top ten hold around 13%. This clonotype appeared once. Its antigen is unknown. CDR1 ENHRY and CDR2 SYGVKD come from the germline V gene. There are 17 residues in the CDR3. This rearrangement joins TRBV10-3 to TRBJ2-5; 16 bases agree with TRBD2. The DNA end favors TRBJ2-1, so the J call may be wrong. The sample was glioma tissue, nonneoplastic brain tissue, or PBMCs (not recorded which). This receptor was obtained from a human donor with low-grade glioma or glioblastoma, undergoing nonglioma brain surgery, or in good health (not recorded which). CDR3 sequence reads: CAITGTSGRVRYNEQFF. DNA of the CDR3: TGTGCCATCACCGGGACTAGCGGGAGGGTTAGATACAATGAGCAGTTCTTC.